This T cell receptor (beta chain) was observed in a study of chemoradiotherapy in HPV16-positive cancers. Study at large: Candidate HPV-specific T-cell clones and common TCR motifs came from functional assays in a couple of HPV16-positive patients.

Whole-study findings and limits: For HPV16-positive patients, expanding HPV-responsive T cells associated with longer recurrence-free survival. Functional assays defining HPV-specific T cells used only a couple of HPV16-positive patients.

The CDR3 loop spans 14 amino acids. CDR1 is MNHNS, CDR2 SASEGT, per germline. Trimming removed 5 bases at V and 7 bases at J, with 14 bases between. In regard to this clone: Its antigen remains unidentified. Other nucleotide sequences from this sample produce the same CDR3.

TCRdb's table, derived via immunoSEQ multiplex PCR, lists solely in-frame clones and lacks some. The repertoire holds more than 5,500 clones, under 80% seen once, with approximately 15% in the top ten. The chain has TRBV6-1 and TRBJ1-4; the D is unclear. The TCR comes from a human donor with HPV-associated anogenital cancer. This material was collected from a patient who underwent chemoradiotherapy. The CDR3 protein is CASSPDPEGEKLFF. CDR3 in DNA: TGTGCCAGCAGTCCGGACCCTGAAGGTGAAAAACTGTTTTTT.